A single TCR beta chain is shown here with its context. Its target is unknown. The CDR3 is 11 residues long. From germline, CDR1 is GTSNPN and CDR2 SVGIG (reference sequence). This specimen comes from a study of T cell responses to AZD1222 COVID-19 vaccine. Overall study results and limits: The study reported that nearly half of spike-specific TCRs target unmutated variant regions.

The protocol was immunoSEQ multiplex PCR, while the TCRdb copy is restricted to in-frame clones and leaves out a portion. The table shows some 96,000 clones, with approximately 91% occurring only once. The sequencing here drew on peripheral blood, taken on day 0 of AZD1222 vaccination. The rearrangement joins TRBV30 to TRBJ1-1; unclear D gene. The clonotype originates from an adult in good health. In DNA, the CDR3 is TGTGACGGGGAGGGGAACACTGAAGCTTTCTTT. It is translated as CDGEGNTEAFF.